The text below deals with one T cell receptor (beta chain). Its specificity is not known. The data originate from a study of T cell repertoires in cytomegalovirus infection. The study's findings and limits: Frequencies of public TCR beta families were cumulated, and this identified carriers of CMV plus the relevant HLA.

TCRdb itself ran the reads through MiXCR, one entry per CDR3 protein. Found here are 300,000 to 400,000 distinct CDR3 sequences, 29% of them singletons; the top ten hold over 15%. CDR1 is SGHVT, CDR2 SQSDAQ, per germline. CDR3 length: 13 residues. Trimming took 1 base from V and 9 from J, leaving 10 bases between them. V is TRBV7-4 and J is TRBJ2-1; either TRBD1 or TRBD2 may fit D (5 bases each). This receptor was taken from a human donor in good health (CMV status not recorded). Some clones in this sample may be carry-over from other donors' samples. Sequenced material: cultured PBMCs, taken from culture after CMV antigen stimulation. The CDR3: CASSLGDLPEQFF. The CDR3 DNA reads TGTGCCAGCAGCTTAGGGGACCTCCCTGAGCAGTTCTTC.